This T cell receptor (beta chain) appears in the sequencing data of a study of tumor and adjacent non-tumor tissue in lung cancer. General study findings and limits: Shorter survival was associated with higher TCR diversity in tumors. TCR diversity was significantly greater in tumor than normal lung tissue. Top 100 clones took a larger repertoire share in normal lung.

RNA was extracted from bulk tissue without any cell sorting. The library came from three nested PCR rounds adapted from ARM-PCR protocols. TCRdb reprocessed the multiplex PCR reads with MiXCR, giving one entry per CDR3 protein. The sample includes tens of thousands of distinct CDR3 sequences, 65% to 75% of them seen just once. This CDR3 comprises 14 residues. Per the germline V gene, CDR1 is SGHAT and CDR2 is FQNNGV. Concerning this clonotype: Its antigen is still unknown. The junction and the germline gene differ at one end; a read error may be behind it.

The TCR was taken from a man in his 60s with non-small cell lung cancer. The V call is TRBV11-2, the J call TRBJ2-2, with D perhaps TRBD1 or TRBD2 (5 bases each). Sequenced sample: lung tumor tissue. The DNA for the CDR3 is TGTGCCAGCATCCCGGACATCACGACTGGGGAGCTTTTTTTT. Residues: CASIPDITTGELFF. Combining the CDR3 with reference TRBV11-2 and TRBJ2-2 gives the whole variable domain EAGVAQSPRYKIIEKRQSVAFWCNPISGHATLYWYQQILGQGPKLLIQFQNNGVVDDSQLPKDRFSAERLKGVDSTLKIQPAKLEDSAVYLCASIPDITTGELFFGEGSRLTVL.